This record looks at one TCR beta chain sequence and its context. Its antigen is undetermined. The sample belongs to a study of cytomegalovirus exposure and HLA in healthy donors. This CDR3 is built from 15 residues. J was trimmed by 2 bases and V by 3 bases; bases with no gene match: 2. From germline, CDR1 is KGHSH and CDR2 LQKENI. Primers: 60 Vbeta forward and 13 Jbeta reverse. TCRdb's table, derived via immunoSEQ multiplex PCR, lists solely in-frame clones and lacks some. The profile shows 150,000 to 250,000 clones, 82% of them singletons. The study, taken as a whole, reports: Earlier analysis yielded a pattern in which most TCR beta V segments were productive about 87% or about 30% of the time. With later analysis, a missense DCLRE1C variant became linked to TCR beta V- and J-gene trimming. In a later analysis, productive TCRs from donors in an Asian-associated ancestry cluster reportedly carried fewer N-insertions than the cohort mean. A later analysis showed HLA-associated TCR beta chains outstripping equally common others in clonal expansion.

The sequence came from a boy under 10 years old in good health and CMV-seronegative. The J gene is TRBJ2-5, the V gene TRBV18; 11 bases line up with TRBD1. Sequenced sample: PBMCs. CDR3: CASSPRDRGQETQYF. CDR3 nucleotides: TGTGCCAGCTCACCGAGGGACAGGGGGCAAGAGACCCAGTACTTC.